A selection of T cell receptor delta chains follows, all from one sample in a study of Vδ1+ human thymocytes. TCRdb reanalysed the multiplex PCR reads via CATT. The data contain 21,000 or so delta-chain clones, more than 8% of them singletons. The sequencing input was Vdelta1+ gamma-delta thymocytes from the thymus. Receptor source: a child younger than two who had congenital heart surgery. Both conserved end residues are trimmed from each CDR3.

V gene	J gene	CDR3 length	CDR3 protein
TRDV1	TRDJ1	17	ALGELGTVGDKYTDKLI
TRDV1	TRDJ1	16	ALGEGALGLTGGYALI
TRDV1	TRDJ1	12	ALGEGFNTDKLI
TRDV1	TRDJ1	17	ALGPRPSYPLLGGMKLI
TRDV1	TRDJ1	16	ALGSRPLLGIRTDKLI
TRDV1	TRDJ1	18	ALGEWPWDWGMPRTDKLI
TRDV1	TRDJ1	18	ALGELHVGLGVWYTDKLI
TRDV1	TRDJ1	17	ALGELASVWGPYTDKLI
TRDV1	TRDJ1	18	ALGEPSIPGSDPYTDKLI
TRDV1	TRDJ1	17	ALGELIATGGPYTDKLI